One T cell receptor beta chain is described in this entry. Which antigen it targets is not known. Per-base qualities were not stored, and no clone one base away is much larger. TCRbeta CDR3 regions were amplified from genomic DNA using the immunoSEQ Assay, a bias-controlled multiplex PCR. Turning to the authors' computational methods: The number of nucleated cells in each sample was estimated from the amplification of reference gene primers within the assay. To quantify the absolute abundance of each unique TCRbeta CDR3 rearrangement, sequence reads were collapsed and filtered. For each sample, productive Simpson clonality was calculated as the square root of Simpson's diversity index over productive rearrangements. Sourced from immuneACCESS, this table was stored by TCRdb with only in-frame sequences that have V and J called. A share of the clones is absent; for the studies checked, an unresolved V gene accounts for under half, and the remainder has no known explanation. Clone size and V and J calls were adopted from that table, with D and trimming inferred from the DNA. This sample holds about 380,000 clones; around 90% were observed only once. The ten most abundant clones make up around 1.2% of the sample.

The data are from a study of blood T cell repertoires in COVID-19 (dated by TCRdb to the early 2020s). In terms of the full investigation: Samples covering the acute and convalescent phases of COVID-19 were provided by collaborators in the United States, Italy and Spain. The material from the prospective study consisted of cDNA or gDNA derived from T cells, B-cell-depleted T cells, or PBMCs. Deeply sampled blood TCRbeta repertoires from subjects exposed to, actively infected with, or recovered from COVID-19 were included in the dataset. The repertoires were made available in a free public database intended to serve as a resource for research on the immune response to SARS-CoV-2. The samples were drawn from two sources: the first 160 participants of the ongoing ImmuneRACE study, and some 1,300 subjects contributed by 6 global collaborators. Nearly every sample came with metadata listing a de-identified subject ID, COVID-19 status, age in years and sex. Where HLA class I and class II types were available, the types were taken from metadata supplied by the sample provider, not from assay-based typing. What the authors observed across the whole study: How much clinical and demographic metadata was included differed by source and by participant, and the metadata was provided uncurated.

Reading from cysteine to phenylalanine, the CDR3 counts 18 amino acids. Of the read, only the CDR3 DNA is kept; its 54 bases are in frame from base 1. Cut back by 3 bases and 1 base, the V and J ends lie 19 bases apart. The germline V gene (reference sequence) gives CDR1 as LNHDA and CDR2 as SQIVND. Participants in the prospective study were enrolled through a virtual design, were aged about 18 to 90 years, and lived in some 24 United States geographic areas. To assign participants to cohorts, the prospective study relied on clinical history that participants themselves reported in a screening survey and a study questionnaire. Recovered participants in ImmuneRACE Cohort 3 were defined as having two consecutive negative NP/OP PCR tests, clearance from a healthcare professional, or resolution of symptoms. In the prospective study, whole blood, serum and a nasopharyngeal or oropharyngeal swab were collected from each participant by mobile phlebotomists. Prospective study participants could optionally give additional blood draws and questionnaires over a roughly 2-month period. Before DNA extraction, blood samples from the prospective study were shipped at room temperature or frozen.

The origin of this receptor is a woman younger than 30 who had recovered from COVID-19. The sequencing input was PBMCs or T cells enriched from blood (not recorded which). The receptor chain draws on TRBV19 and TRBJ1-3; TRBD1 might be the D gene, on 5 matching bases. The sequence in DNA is TGTGCCAGTAGTATGCGGTTTGCCCGGGGGGAATCTGGAAACACCATATATTTT. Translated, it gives CASSMRFARGESGNTIYF.